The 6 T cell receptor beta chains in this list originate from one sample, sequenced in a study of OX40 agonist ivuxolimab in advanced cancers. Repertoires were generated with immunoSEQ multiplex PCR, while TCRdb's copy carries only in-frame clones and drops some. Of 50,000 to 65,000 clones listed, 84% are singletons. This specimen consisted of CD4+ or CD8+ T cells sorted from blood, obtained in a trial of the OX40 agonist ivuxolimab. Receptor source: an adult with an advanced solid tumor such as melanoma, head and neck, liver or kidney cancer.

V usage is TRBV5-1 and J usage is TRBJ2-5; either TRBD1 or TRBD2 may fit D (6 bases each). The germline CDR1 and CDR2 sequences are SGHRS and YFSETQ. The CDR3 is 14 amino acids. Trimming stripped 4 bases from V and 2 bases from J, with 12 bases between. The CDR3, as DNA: TGCGCCAGCAGCGCGGGACACCCACAAGAGACCCAGTACTTC. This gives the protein CASSAGHPQETQYF.

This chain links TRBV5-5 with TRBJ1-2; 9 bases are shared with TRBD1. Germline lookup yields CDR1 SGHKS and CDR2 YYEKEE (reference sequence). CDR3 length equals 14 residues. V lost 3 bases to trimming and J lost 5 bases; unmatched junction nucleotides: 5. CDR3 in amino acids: CASSYSGTGYGYTF. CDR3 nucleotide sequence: TGTGCCAGCAGCTATTCCGGGACAGGGTATGGCTACACCTTC.

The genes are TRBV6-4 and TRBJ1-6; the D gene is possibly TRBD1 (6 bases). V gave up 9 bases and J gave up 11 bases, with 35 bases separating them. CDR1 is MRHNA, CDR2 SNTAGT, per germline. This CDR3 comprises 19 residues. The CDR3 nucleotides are TGTGCCAGTCCGTTAGGGGGTCAGAGGTATGTCCCCATTCCGACACCCCTCCACTTT. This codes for CASPLGGQRYVPIPTPLHF.

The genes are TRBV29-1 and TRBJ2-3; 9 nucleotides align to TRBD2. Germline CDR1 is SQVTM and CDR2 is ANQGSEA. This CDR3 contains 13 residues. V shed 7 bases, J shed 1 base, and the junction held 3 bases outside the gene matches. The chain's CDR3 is CSARTSGTDTQYF. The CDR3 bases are TGCAGCGCCAGGACTAGCGGCACAGATACGCAGTATTTT.

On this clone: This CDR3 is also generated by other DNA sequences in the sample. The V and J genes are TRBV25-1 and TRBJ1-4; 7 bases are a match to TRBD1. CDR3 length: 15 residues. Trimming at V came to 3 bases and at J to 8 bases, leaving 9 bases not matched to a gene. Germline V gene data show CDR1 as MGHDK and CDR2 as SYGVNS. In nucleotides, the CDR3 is TGTGCCAGCAGTGAGACAGGGCCCACGGGCGAAAAACTGTTTTTT. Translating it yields CASSETGPTGEKLFF.

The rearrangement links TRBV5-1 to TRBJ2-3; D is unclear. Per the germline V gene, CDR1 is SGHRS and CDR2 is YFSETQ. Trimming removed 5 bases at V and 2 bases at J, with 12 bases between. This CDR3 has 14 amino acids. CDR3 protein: CASRVLETTDTQYF. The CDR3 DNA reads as TGCGCCAGCAGGGTTTTAGAAACCACAGATACGCAGTATTTT. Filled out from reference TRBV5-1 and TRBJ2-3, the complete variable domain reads KAGVTQTPRYLIKTRGQQVTLSCSPISGHRSVSWYQQTPGQGLQFLFEYFSETQRNKGNFPGRFSGRQFSNSRSEMNVSTLELGDSALYLCASRVLETTDTQYFGPGTRLTVL.